These T cell receptor beta chains were read from a single sample in a study of CD8+ T cells in alopecia areata. TCRdb's copy holds only in-frame clones and misses some; the assay was immunoSEQ multiplex PCR. This table holds some 240,000 clones, more than 45% found once. This specimen consisted of CD4+ T cells sorted from blood, obtained at week 4, from a patient treated with tofacitinib. The origin of the receptors is a human donor with alopecia areata. Both conserved end residues are part of each CDR3. The order of the fields is clone size, J gene, D gene, V gene, CDR3 DNA, CDR3 protein. D genes are given only for firm matches. Some rows have no size entry. The others give once, few or many, or a class for an expanded clone.

>-|TRBJ1-1|-|TRBV30
TGTGCCTGGAGTGTGGGAGTTGAAGCTTTCTTT
CAWSVGVEAFF
>-|TRBJ1-1|-|TRBV29-1
TGCAGCGCCAGGGGTAGGATGAACACTGAAGCTTTCTTT
CSARGRMNTEAFF
>-|TRBJ2-5|TRBD1|TRBV29-1
TGCAGCATCAGTCGGGACAGCACACAAGAGACCCAGTACTTC
CSISRDSTQETQYF
>-|TRBJ2-6|-|TRBV30
TGTGCCTGGATTTCGGGGGCCAACGTCCTGACTTTC
CAWISGANVLTF
>-|TRBJ2-7|TRBD1|TRBV5-1
TGCGCCAGCAGCAACCTCCCGGGACAGGGTGACTACGAGCAGTACTTC
CASSNLPGQGDYEQYF
>-|TRBJ2-1|TRBD1|TRBV27
TGTGCCAGCAGTCTCGGACAGGGGGTTCTTAATGAGCAGTTCTTC
CASSLGQGVLNEQFF
>-|TRBJ1-5|-|TRBV25-1
TGTGCCAGGACACGAGGCAATCAGCCCCAGCATTTT
CARTRGNQPQHF
>-|TRBJ2-1|TRBD2|TRBV18
TGTGCCAGCTCACTGGAGCGGGGATACAATGAGCAGTTCTTC
CASSLERGYNEQFF
>-|TRBJ2-5|TRBD1|TRBV2
TGTGCCAGCAGTGGGGCTGAAGACAGGGGTGAGACCCAGTACTTC
CASSGAEDRGETQYF
>-|TRBJ2-1|TRBD2|TRBV4-3
TGCGCCAGCAGCCGCGGGACTAGGGAAAATGAGCAGTTCTTC
CASSRGTRENEQFF
>-|TRBJ2-5|-|TRBV2
TGTGCCAGCACCCCTGAAGGGGTTTACCAAGAGACCCAGTACTTC
CASTPEGVYQETQYF
>few|TRBJ1-1|TRBD1|TRBV6-6
TGTGCCAGCAGTCACCCAGGGGGGTTTGGTGAAGCTTTCTTT
CASSHPGGFGEAFF
>-|TRBJ1-4|-|TRBV19
TGTGCCAGTGGGTCCCTCCGGACTAATGAAAAACTGTTTTTT
CASGSLRTNEKLFF
>-|TRBJ2-3|-|TRBV4-3
TGCGCCAGCAGCCAAGATCCCCCCGGGGGCACAGATACGCAGTATTTT
CASSQDPPGGTDTQYF
>-|TRBJ1-1|-|TRBV25-1
TGTGCCAGCATAAAGGGGGGAGGCACTGAAGCTTTCTTT
CASIKGGGTEAFF
>-|TRBJ1-2|-|TRBV29-1
TGCAGCGTTGCTAGAGACTATGGCTACACCTTC
CSVARDYGYTF
>few|TRBJ2-4|-|TRBV18
TGTGCCAGCTCACCAATTCCTCGGAGCGAGGTCAAAAACATTCAGTACTTC
CASSPIPRSEVKNIQYF
>-|TRBJ1-6|-|TRBV15
TGTGCCACCAGCAATGGGATTGGCAGCGGCCATTCACCCCTCCACTTT
CATSNGIGSGHSPLHF
>-|TRBJ2-6|TRBD1|TRBV19
TGTGCCAGTAGTACCCAACCGACAGGGTCTGGGGCCAACGTCCTGACTTTC
CASSTQPTGSGANVLTF
>-|TRBJ1-2|TRBD1|TRBV19
TGTGCCAGTAGTACCCGACAGGGGAGCGGCTACACCTTC
CASSTRQGSGYTF
>once|TRBJ2-7|-|TRBV2
TGTGCCAGCAGTGATTACGAGCAGTACTTC
CASSDYEQYF
>-|TRBJ2-2|-|TRBV30
TGTGCCTGGAGTGGAGGCTTAGGCCTCACCGGGGAGCTGTTTTTT
CAWSGGLGLTGELFF